One sample yielded the 26 T cell receptor beta chains listed below, sequenced in a study of T cells of healthy individuals. TCRdb analysed the 5' RACE reads with MiXCR anew, one entry per CDR3 protein. The table lists over 95,000 distinct CDR3 sequences, 17% of them singletons. The source is a human donor in good health.

This clonotype was observed a few times. This sequence joins TRBV29-1 and TRBJ1-1; D is undetermined. V was shortened by 4 bases and J by 5 bases, with 5 bases between the two germline ends. The CDR3 runs 10 residues. In germline, CDR1 is SQVTM, CDR2 ANQGSEA. Here the CDR3 DNA reads TGCAGCGTTGTAGGTACTGAAGCTTTCTTT. This translates into CSVVGTEAFF.

This clonotype was found a few times. The J gene is TRBJ2-1, the V gene TRBV24-1, with a tentative D call TRBD2 (6 bases). CDR3 length: 13 amino acids. CDR1 and CDR2 from the germline V gene are KGHDR and SFDVKD. V dropped 5 bases and J dropped 8 bases, with 12 bases sitting between them. The DNA for the CDR3 is TGTGCCACCAGTGTCGCGGGAAGGTATGAGCAGTTCTTC. Its protein is CATSVAGRYEQFF.

This clonotype was counted between two and nine times. The chain uses TRBV2 and TRBJ1-1; maybe TRBD1 (5 bases). CDR3 length: 14 amino acids. V gave up 6 bases and J gave up 4 bases, with 15 bases separating them. Germline CDR1 and CDR2: SNHLY and FYNNEI. The CDR3 DNA sequence: TGTGCCAGCAGGAATGACAGAACGAGCACTGAAGCTTTCTTT. Protein product: CASRNDRTSTEAFF.

The V call is TRBV4-3, the J call TRBJ2-1; 10 bases align to TRBD1. The CDR3 has 16 residues. Germline values: CDR1 LGHNA, CDR2 YSLEER. Trimming removed 2 bases from V and 6 bases from J; junction bases left unmatched: 7. This chain's CDR3 is CASSQQPGQGINEQFF. As DNA, the CDR3 is TGCGCCAGCAGCCAACAACCGGGACAGGGGATCAATGAGCAGTTCTTC.

About this clonotype: A much larger clonotype is one base distant, so this may be a read error. This chain links TRBV29-1 with TRBJ2-7; 8 bases fit TRBD1. The germline CDR1 and CDR2 sequences are SQVTM and ANQGSEA. The CDR3 contains 13 residues. The CDR3 is CSVVGQGPYEQCF. The DNA for the CDR3 is TGCAGCGTTGTCGGACAGGGCCCCTACGAGCAGTGCTTC.

The chain uses TRBV7-9 and TRBJ1-2; 8 nucleotides align to TRBD1. The CDR3 contains 15 residues. After removal of 5 bases from V and 6 bases from J, the junction contained 11 bases not matched to a gene. CDR1 is SEHNR, CDR2 FQNEAQ, per germline (reference sequence). The DNA for the CDR3 is TGTGCCAGCAGCCCAATCCTGGACAGGGCAGATGGCTACACCTTC. Residues: CASSPILDRADGYTF.

The chain uses TRBV5-1 and TRBJ1-6; weak D call: TRBD1 (5 bases). V dropped 2 bases and J dropped 7 bases, with 7 bases sitting between them. Germline V gene lookup returns CDR1 SGHRS and CDR2 YFSETQ. CDR3 size: 13 residues. This chain's CDR3 is CASSFGQNSPLHF. The CDR3 bases are TGCGCCAGCAGCTTTGGACAAAATTCACCCCTCCACTTT.

This clonotype has just a few counts. J is TRBJ2-7 and V is TRBV28; no clear D. Trimming took 6 bases from V and 1 from J, leaving 16 bases between them. Looked up from germline, CDR1 is MDHEN and CDR2 is SYDVKM. The CDR3 extends over 15 amino acids. DNA for the CDR3: TGTGCCAGCAGGATAGGGAACAGAGCATCCTACGAGCAGTACTTC. This translates into CASRIGNRASYEQYF.

This clonotype was counted at least ten times. This chain joins TRBV20-1 and TRBJ2-1, with no clear D. V was pared by 5 bases and J by 2 bases, with 13 bases between. The CDR3 is 14 amino acids. Germline V gene data show CDR1 as DFQATT and CDR2 as SNEGSKA (reference sequence). The CDR3 DNA follows: TGCAGTGCTGCCGACTGGAGCGCCTACAATGAGCAGTTCTTC. Its protein is CSAADWSAYNEQFF.

In this sample, this clonotype turned up many times. The V gene is TRBV29-1, the J gene TRBJ2-1; TRBD2 might be the D (6 bases). The V gene's germline CDR1 is SQVTM and CDR2 ANQGSEA. V lost 5 bases to trimming and J lost 6 bases, with 14 bases between them. CDR3 length: 13 amino acids. CDR3 sequence reads: CSVSGPLGNEQFF. The CDR3, as DNA: TGCAGCGTTAGCGGGCCCCTCGGCAATGAGCAGTTCTTC.

In its sample, this clonotype was seen many times. This chain links TRBV6-5 with TRBJ2-3, with D maybe TRBD1 (5 bases). Germline CDR1 is MNHEY and CDR2 is SVGAGI. V lost 6 bases to trimming and J lost 6 bases, with 22 bases between them. This CDR3 spans 16 amino acids. The CDR3 is CASSYQGARSVDTQYF. The CDR3 DNA follows: TGTGCCAGCAGCTACCAGGGCGCTAGATCCGTGGATACGCAGTATTTT.

The CDR3 nucleotides read TGTGCCAGCAGCTTTCCGGACCCCAGACACCAGAAAGTCTCCTACGAGCAGTACTTC. It translates to CASSFPDPRHQKVSYEQYF. This sequence joins TRBV7-9 and TRBJ2-7; D call uncertain. Trimming pared 3 bases from V and 0 bases from J, leaving 24 bases between. This CDR3 has 19 residues. Germline-derived CDR1 and CDR2 are SEHNR and FQNEAQ (reference sequence).

This clonotype was detected a few times. The chain links TRBV4-2 to TRBJ2-3; D is possibly TRBD2 (5 bases). Trimming took off 4 bases at V and 3 bases at J, with 14 bases between the two ends. This CDR3 is 15 amino acids long. Looked up from germline, CDR1 is LGHNA and CDR2 is YNFKEQ. CDR3 amino acids: CASSPGVRKTDTQYF. The DNA for the CDR3 is TGTGCCAGCAGCCCCGGGGTCCGTAAGACAGATACGCAGTATTTT.

This clonotype was found many times. This chain joins TRBV2 and TRBJ1-5; D not resolved. This CDR3 spans 15 amino acids. CDR1 SNHLY and CDR2 FYNNEI come from the germline V gene. V was trimmed by 3 bases and J by 0 bases, leaving 9 bases between them. The CDR3 region is CASSETGYSNQPQHF. The CDR3 region has the DNA TGTGCCAGCAGTGAGACGGGCTATAGCAATCAGCCCCAGCATTTT.

DNA of the CDR3: TGTGCCAGCACCTTCGGGACAGGTGATGAGCAGTTCTTC. Translated: CASTFGTGDEQFF. The genes are TRBV12-3 or TRBV12-4 and TRBJ2-1; 8 positions match TRBD1. CDR3 length: 13 amino acids. The J segment lost 8 bases and the V segment lost 7 bases, leaving 7 bases of the junction unmatched.

This chain joins TRBV20-1 and TRBJ2-7; TRBD1 might be the D (5 bases). Trimming shortened V by 7 bases and J by 6 bases, and 10 bases separated the two germline ends. Germline CDR1 DFQATT, CDR2 SNEGSKA (reference sequence). The CDR3 has 10 residues. As DNA, the CDR3 is TGCAGTGTGGGAAGGGGCGAGCAGTACTTC. It is translated as CSVGRGEQYF.

The chain combines TRBV18 with TRBJ2-1, with D unclear. The CDR3 loop spans 16 amino acids. CDR1 is KGHSH, CDR2 LQKENI, per germline. Between the trimmed V and J ends, which lost 3 bases and 5 bases, there was a span of 17 bases. CDR3 coding DNA: TGTGCCAGCTCACCCCCCATACATAAGACCGACAATGAGCAGTTCTTC. It encodes CASSPPIHKTDNEQFF.

In its sample, this clonotype was seen many times. This rearrangement joins TRBV4-3 to TRBJ2-1, with 8 bases aligning to TRBD1. Trimming at V came to 0 bases and at J to 9 bases, leaving 13 bases not matched to a gene. The CDR3 runs 17 residues. CDR1 and CDR2 (germline): LGHNA, YSLEER. In DNA form, the CDR3 reads TGCGCCAGCAGCCAAGATAAACGAGGCAGGGGGCGAGTTGAGCAGTTCTTC. Translation gives CASSQDKRGRGRVEQFF.

This clonotype was seen only a few times. The chain has TRBV24-1 and TRBJ2-3; D is ambiguous. The CDR3 sequence is 15 residues long. The ends were cut back, 3 bases at V and 2 bases at J, with 11 bases in the middle. Germline V gene lookup returns CDR1 KGHDR and CDR2 SFDVKD. CDR3 protein: CATSDHPELTDTQYF. For the CDR3, the DNA is TGTGCCACCAGTGATCATCCTGAGCTCACAGATACGCAGTATTTT.

In this sample, this clonotype turned up a few times. V and J are TRBV7-9 and TRBJ2-2; 8 bases are a match to TRBD2. The CDR3 extends over 14 amino acids. Germline V gene sequence: CDR1 SEHNR, CDR2 FQNEAQ (reference sequence). Trimming cost V 7 bases and J 3 bases; bases outside gene matches: 4. CDR3 amino acids: CASIAGGDTGELFF. Written as DNA, the CDR3 is TGTGCCAGCATTGCCGGGGGGGACACCGGGGAGCTGTTTTTT. Looking up the rest from reference TRBV7-9 and TRBJ2-2 gives the full variable domain: DTGVSQNPRHKITKRGQNVTFRCDPISEHNRLYWYRQTLGQGPEFLTYFQNEAQLEKSRLLSDRFSAERPKGSFSTLEIQRTEQGDSAMYLCASIAGGDTGELFFGEGSRLTVL.

The V call is TRBV6-6, the J call TRBJ1-4; D gene uncertain. V was cut by 2 bases and J by 6 bases, with 13 bases left in between. This CDR3 has 15 residues. Germline V CDR1 and CDR2: MNHNY, SVGAGI (reference sequence). In DNA form, the CDR3 reads TGTGCCAGCAGTTACGTCGTGGGTGGGGATGAAAAACTGTTTTTT. It encodes CASSYVVGGDEKLFF.

This rearrangement joins TRBV21-1 to TRBJ1-6; TRBD1 reflects the table's D call only, with no check against the DNA. TRBV21-1 is designated a pseudogene. CDR3 length: 13 residues. CDR3 region: CAKATAGVGALHF. Here the CDR3 DNA reads TGTGCCAAGGCTACGGCGGGGGTCGGGGCCCTCCACTTT.

This clonotype has just a few counts. The chain combines TRBV20-1 with TRBJ2-2; 8 positions match TRBD2. Germline CDR1 and CDR2: DFQATT and SNEGSKA (reference sequence). This CDR3 has 14 amino acids. With 1 base clipped from V and 5 bases from J, the junction kept 3 bases outside the gene matches. The CDR3 coding sequence is TGCAGTGCTAGAGGCGGGGGGCGAACCGGGGAGCTGTTTTTT. Protein product: CSARGGGRTGELFF.

This clonotype was picked up one time. The V and J genes are TRBV12-3 or TRBV12-4 and TRBJ2-2, with a possible D match to TRBD2 (5 bases). The CDR3 is made up of 16 amino acids. The ends were cut back, 1 base at V and 4 bases at J, with 13 bases in the middle. CDR3 nucleotide sequence: TGTGCCAGCAGTTTAGGGGCCACCCGGGGCACCGGGGAGCTGTTTTTT. Translation gives CASSLGATRGTGELFF.

This clonotype occurred many times. The chain has TRBV4-3 and TRBJ2-3; D may correspond to TRBD1 or TRBD2 (5 bases each). Germline lookup yields CDR1 LGHNA and CDR2 YSLEER. The CDR3 loop spans 17 amino acids. The germline V and J ends were trimmed by 0 bases and 4 bases, with 17 bases remaining between them. The CDR3, as DNA: TGCGCCAGCAGCCAAGAGGGACCTTTGATGGGAGCAGATACGCAGTATTTT. It encodes CASSQEGPLMGADTQYF.

The chain links TRBV20-1 to TRBJ1-5; tentatively, D is TRBD1 (5 bases). Germline V gives CDR1 DFQATT, CDR2 SNEGSKA (reference sequence). V was cut by 8 bases and J by 9 bases, with 11 bases left in between. The CDR3 has 10 residues. The CDR3 DNA follows: TGCAGTAAAAGCGGGGGGCCCCAGCATTTT. Amino acids: CSKSGGPQHF.